This T cell receptor (beta chain) stems from a study of T-cell memory formation after mild COVID-19. Study-wide findings and caveats: Largely, contracting CD4+ clones fell within CM and EM, and contracting CD8+ clones within EMRA. Detection of some responders pre-infection suggested pre-existing cross-reactive memory T cells participated. In second-wave clones peaking day 37, SARS-CoV-2 specificity remained unconfirmed.

A single record per CDR3 protein comes from TCRdb applying MiXCR to the 5' RACE reads. This table holds 50,000 to 60,000 distinct CDR3 sequences, around a quarter found once. A note on this clonotype: What it binds is unknown.

Per the germline V gene, CDR1 is LNHDA and CDR2 is SQIVND (reference sequence). Trimming removed 2 bases at V and 6 bases at J, with 10 bases between. The length of the CDR3 is 13 residues. The material sequenced was PBMCs or a T cell subset sorted from them (not recorded which). This chain links TRBV19 with TRBJ1-2, with D unclear. This TCR came from a man aged 18 to 29 who had mild COVID-19 (a few samples of this study predate the infection). Cell type and time point are not known. The CDR3: CASSISVGNGYTF. The CDR3, as DNA: TGTGCCAGTAGTATATCGGTGGGGAATGGCTACACCTTC.